The clone carrying this T cell receptor (beta chain) was seen only a few times. The entry originates in a study of T cells in Graves' hyperthyroidism and ophthalmopathy. Trimming shortened V by 1 base and J by 5 bases, and 19 bases separated the two germline ends. Per the germline V gene, CDR1 is LGHNA and CDR2 is YSLEER. The CDR3 is made up of 17 amino acids. RNA transcripts were the template for amplifying TCR beta CDR3 regions. The TCR CDR3 was amplified in a first-round RT-PCR using the HTBI primer set. TCRdb re-analysed the multiplex PCR reads in MiXCR, keeping a single row per CDR3 protein. Of approximately 600,000 distinct CDR3 sequences listed, roughly 20% are singletons.

The receptor was isolated from a man younger than 40 with Graves' ophthalmopathy. The specimen sequenced was blood. The rearrangement uses TRBV4-3 and TRBJ2-3, with D possibly TRBD2 on 5 matching bases. The CDR3 loop reads CASSQARLIGHGDTQYF. The CDR3 coding sequence is TGCGCCAGCAGCCAAGCTCGACTAATTGGTCATGGAGATACGCAGTATTTT.